The T cell receptor beta chain under discussion was sequenced for a study of metastatic and nonmetastatic thyroid tumors. This clone has at least ten counts. There were no patients who had received any treatment before thyroid surgery. Using MiXCR, TCRdb re-called clones from the PCR reads. Of approximately 90,000 clones listed, 9.5% to 15% were seen once; the top ten hold roughly 12%. The CDR3 is made up of 17 amino acids. The V gene end was trimmed by 2 bases and the J gene end by 0 bases; junction bases not matched to a gene: 3. Germline assignment: CDR1 LGHDT and CDR2 YNNKEL (reference sequence). The chain uses TRBV3-1 and TRBJ2-2; TRBD2 matches at 10 bases. This sequence originates from a female donor with papillary thyroid cancer or a benign thyroid nodule (not recorded which). Some clones in this sample may be carry-over from other donors' samples. The sample taken for sequencing was blood. The CDR3 loop reads CASSQITSGANTGELFF. The CDR3 bases are TGTGCCAGCAGCCAAATAACTAGCGGGGCGAACACCGGGGAGCTGTTTTTT.